This section outlines one T cell receptor (beta chain) sequence together with its context. Its target is not known. These data are taken from a study of Graves' ophthalmopathy and Graves' hyperthyroidism. Study-wide findings and caveats: Most thyroid clonotypes with frequency above 0.001 were detected in blood too. In predicting ophthalmopathy progression, the model reached nearly 71% sensitivity and 72.22% specificity.

Hyperthyroidism patients, aged 18 to 65, were newly diagnosed, under 2 months' duration. Patients were diagnosed from clinical symptoms, serum thyroxine, TRAb, thyroid ultrasound and orbital computed tomography. RNA transcripts yielded amplified TCR beta CDR3 regions. A first-round RT-PCR used HTBI primers, followed by a second-round multiplex PCR. MiXCR, run by TCRdb on the multiplex PCR reads, gives a single entry per CDR3 protein. The sample has roughly 1.1 million distinct CDR3 sequences, roughly 35% seen once. J was trimmed by 4 bases and V by 5 bases; bases with no gene match: 7. This CDR3 spans 16 amino acids. The V gene's germline CDR1 is SGHTA and CDR2 FQGNSA.

This TCR was sampled from an adult man with Graves' hyperthyroidism. This chain links TRBV7-2 with TRBJ1-5; 11 bases map to TRBD1. Specimen: peripheral blood or thyroid tissue (not recorded which). The CDR3 sequence is CASSPRTGGANQPQHF. In DNA, the CDR3 is TGTGCCAGCAGCCCCCGGACAGGGGGCGCGAATCAGCCCCAGCATTTT.